The TCR beta chain described here comes from a study of T-cell memory formation after mild COVID-19. This clonotype has a count of ten or more. The CDR3 runs to 11 residues. The V and J ends lost 3 bases and 9 bases, in that order; junction bases with no gene match: 4. Germline V lookup: CDR1 DFQATT, CDR2 SNEGSKA (reference sequence). 5'RACE primed from the constant segment yielded TCR alpha and TCR beta cDNA libraries bearing sample barcodes and UMIs. TCRdb redid the calling of the 5' RACE reads with MiXCR, one entry per CDR3 protein. Found here are about 200,000 distinct CDR3 sequences, 16% of them singletons; the top ten hold around 2%.

The rearrangement joins TRBV20-1 to TRBJ1-1, with 7 bases aligning to TRBD1. The sequenced material came from PBMCs or a T cell subset sorted from them (not recorded which). This TCR was recovered from an adult woman who had mild COVID-19 (a few samples of this study predate the infection). Cell type and time point are not known. This chain's CDR3 is CSASQDRKAFF. DNA of the CDR3: TGCAGTGCTAGCCAGGACAGGAAAGCTTTCTTT.